This entry is about one TCR beta chain. Authors' methods: Reference gene primer amplification gave estimated nucleated cell counts. The table came from immunoSEQ multiplex PCR; TCRdb's copy has only in-frame clones and leaves some out. V and J calls and clone size follow that table, whereas D and trimming were derived from the DNA. The table has 200,000 to 250,000 clones, about 88% seen once. CDR3 length: 14 amino acids. Germline values: CDR1 SGHRS, CDR2 YFSETQ. The V end lost 4 bases, the J end lost 4 bases, and 13 bases lay between the germline ends. This specimen belongs to a study of blood T cell repertoires in COVID-19. Study details: Italy, Spain and the United States were the sources of the convalescent and acute COVID-19 samples. PBMCs, B-cell-depleted T cells, or T cells provided the cDNA or gDNA that made up the material.

Sequencing input: peripheral blood. V usage is TRBV5-1 and J usage is TRBJ2-3, with no clear D. The origin of this receptor is a woman between 70 and 85 years old with active or convalescent COVID-19. The DNA of the CDR3 is TGCGCCAGCAGCCCCACATCCCCGCCAGATACGCAGTATTTT. Protein product: CASSPTSPPDTQYF.